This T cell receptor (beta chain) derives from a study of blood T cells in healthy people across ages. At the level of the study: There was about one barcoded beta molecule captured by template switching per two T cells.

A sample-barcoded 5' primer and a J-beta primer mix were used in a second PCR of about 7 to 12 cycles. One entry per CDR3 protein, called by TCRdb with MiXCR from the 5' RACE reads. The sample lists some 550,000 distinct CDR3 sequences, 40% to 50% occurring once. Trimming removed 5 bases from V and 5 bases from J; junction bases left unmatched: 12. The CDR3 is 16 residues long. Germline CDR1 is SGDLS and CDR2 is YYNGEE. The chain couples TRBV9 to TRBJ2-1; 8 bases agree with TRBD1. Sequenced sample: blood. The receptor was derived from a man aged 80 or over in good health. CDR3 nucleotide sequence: TGTGCCAGCAGTCCCACCACCGGGACAGGTAACAATGAGCAGTTCTTC. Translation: CASSPTTGTGNNEQFF.